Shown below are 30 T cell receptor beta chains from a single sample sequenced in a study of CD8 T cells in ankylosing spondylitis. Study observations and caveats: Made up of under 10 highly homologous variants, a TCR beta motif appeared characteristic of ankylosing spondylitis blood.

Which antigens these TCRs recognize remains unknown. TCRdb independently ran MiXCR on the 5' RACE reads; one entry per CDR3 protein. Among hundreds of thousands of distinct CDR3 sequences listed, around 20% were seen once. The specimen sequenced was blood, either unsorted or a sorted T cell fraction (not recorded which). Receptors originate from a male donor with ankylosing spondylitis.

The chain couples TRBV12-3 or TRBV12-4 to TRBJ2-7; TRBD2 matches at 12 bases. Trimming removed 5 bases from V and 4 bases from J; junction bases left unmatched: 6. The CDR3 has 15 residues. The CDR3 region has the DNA TGTGCCAGCAGTGTACCGGGACTAGCGGGTTACGAGCAGTACTTC. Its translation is CASSVPGLAGYEQYF.

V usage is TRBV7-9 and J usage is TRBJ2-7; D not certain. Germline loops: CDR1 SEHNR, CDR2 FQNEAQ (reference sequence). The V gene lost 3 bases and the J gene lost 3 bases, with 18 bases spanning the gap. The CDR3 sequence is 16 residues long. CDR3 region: CASSFPTADISYEQYF. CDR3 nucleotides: TGTGCCAGCAGCTTCCCGACGGCTGATATAAGCTACGAGCAGTACTTC.

This CDR3 is CASSQDDRTTLGNQPQHF. The CDR3 region has the DNA TGCGCCAGCAGCCAAGATGACAGGACTACCCTTGGCAATCAGCCCCAGCATTTT. The chain employs TRBV4-1 and TRBJ1-5; TRBD1 might be the D (6 bases). The germline gives CDR1 MGHRA, CDR2 YSYEKL. CDR3 length: 18 residues. V lost 0 bases to trimming and J lost 2 bases, with 17 bases between them.

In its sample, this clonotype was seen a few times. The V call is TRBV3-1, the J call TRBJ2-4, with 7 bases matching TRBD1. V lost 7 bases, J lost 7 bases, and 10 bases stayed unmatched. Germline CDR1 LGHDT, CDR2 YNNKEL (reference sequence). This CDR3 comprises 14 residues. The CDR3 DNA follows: TGTGCCAGCACCACGCGTGGGACAGACAACATTCAGTACTTC. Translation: CASTTRGTDNIQYF.

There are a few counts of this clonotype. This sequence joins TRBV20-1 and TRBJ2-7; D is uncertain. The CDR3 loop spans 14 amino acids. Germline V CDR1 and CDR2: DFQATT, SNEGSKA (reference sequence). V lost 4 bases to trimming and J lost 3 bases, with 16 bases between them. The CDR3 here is CSAKILDLVYEQYF. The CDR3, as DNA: TGCAGTGCTAAAATCCTAGACCTGGTCTACGAGCAGTACTTC.

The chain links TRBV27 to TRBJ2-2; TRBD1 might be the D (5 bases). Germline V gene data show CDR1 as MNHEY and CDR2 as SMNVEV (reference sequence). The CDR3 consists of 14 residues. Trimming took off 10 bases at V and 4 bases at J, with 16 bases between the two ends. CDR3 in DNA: TGTGCCACCACTCCAGGGCACGGCACCGGGGAGCTGTTTTTT. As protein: CATTPGHGTGELFF.

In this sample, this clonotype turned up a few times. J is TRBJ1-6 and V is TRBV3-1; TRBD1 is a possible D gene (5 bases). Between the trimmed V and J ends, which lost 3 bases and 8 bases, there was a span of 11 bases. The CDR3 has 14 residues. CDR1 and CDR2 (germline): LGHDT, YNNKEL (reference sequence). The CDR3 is CASSQSGRDSPLHF. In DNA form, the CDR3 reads TGTGCCAGCAGCCAGTCGGGGCGAGATTCACCCCTCCACTTT.

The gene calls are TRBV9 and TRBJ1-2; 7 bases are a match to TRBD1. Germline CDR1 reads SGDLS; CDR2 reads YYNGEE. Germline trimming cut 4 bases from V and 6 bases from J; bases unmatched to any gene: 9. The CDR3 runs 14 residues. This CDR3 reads CASSPIDRVDGYTF. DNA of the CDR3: TGTGCCAGCAGCCCCATCGACAGGGTGGATGGCTACACCTTC.

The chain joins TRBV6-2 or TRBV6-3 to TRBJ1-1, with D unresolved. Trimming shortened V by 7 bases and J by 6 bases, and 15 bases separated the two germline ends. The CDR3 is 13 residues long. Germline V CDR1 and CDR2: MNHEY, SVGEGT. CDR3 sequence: CASMPPYGAEAFF. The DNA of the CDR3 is TGTGCCAGCATGCCGCCGTACGGTGCTGAAGCTTTCTTT.

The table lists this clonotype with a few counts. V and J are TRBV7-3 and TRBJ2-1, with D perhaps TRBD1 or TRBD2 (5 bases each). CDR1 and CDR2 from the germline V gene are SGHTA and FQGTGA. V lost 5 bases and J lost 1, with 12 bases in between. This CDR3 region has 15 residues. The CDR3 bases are TGTGCCAGCAGCCCAGGGAGCGGTTCCTACAATGAGCAGTTCTTC. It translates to CASSPGSGSYNEQFF. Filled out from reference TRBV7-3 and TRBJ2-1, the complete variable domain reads GAGVSQTPSNKVTEKGKYVELRCDPISGHTALYWYRQSLGQGPEFLIYFQGTGAADDSGLPNDRFFAVRPEGSVSTLKIQRTERGDSAVYLCASSPGSGSYNEQFFGPGTRLTVL.

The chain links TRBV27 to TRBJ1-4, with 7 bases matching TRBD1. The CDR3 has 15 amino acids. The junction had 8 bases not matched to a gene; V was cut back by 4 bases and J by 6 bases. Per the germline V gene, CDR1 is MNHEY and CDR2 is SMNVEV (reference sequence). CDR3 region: CASSSLETGYEKLFF. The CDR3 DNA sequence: TGTGCCAGCAGTTCCCTTGAGACAGGGTATGAAAAACTGTTTTTT.

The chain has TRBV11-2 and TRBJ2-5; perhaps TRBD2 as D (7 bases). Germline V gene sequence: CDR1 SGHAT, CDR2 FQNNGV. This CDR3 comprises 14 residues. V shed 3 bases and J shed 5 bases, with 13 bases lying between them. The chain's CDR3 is CASSLGGGLETQYF. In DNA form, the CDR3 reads TGTGCCAGCAGCTTGGGGGGGGGCCTGGAGACCCAGTACTTC.

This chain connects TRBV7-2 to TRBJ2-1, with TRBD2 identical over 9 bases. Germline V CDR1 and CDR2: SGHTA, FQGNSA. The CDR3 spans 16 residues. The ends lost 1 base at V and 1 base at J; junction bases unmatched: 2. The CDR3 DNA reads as TGTGCCAGCAGCTTAGTAGCGGGAGCGTCCTACAATGAGCAGTTCTTC. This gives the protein CASSLVAGASYNEQFF.

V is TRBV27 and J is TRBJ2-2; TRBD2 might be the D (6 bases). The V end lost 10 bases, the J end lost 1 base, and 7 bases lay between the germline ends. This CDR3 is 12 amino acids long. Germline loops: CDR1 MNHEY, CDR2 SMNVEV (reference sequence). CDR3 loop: CATGGNTGELFF. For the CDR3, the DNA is TGTGCCACCGGGGGGAACACCGGGGAGCTGTTTTTT.

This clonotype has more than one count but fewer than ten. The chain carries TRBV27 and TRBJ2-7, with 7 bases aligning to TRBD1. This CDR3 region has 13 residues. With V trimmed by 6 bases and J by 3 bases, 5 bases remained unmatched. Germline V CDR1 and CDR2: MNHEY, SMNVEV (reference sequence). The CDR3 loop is CASRVTGDYEQYF. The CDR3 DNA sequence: TGTGCCAGCAGGGTAACAGGGGACTACGAGCAGTACTTC.

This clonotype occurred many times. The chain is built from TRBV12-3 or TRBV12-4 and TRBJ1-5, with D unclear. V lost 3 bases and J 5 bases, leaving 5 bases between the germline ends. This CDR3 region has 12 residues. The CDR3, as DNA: TGTGCCAGCAGTTTTTTCGATCAGCCCCAGCATTTT. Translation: CASSFFDQPQHF.

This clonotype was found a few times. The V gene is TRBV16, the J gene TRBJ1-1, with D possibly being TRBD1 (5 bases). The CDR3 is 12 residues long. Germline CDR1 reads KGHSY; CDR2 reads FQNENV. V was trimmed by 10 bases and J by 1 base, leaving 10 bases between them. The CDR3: CATEGRNTEAFF. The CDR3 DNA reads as TGTGCCACCGAGGGGCGGAACACTGAAGCTTTCTTT.

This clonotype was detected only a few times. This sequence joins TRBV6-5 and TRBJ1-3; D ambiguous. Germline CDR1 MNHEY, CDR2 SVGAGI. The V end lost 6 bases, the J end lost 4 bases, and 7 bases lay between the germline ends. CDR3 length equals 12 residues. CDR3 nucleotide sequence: TGTGCCAGCAGCCAAGGAGGAAACACCATATATTTT. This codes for CASSQGGNTIYF.

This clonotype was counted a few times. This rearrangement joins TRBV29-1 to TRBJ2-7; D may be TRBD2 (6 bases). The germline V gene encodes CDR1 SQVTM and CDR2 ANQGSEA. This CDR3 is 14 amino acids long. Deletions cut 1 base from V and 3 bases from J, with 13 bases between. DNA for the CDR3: TGCAGCGTTGAAGTCTCGGGAGCGGGCTACGAGCAGTACTTC. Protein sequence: CSVEVSGAGYEQYF.

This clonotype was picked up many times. CDR3 in amino acids: CASSLPYPANTGELFF. The CDR3 nucleotides are TGCGCCAGCAGCTTACCTTACCCTGCGAACACCGGGGAGCTGTTTTTT. The chain uses TRBV5-1 and TRBJ2-2; D is undetermined. CDR1 is SGHRS and CDR2 is YFSETQ in the germline V gene. V gave up 2 bases and J gave up 0 bases, with 11 bases separating them. The CDR3 spans 16 residues.

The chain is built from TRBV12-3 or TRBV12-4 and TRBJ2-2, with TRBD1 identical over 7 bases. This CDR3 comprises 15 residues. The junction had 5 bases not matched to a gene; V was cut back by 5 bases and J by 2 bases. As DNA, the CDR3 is TGTGCCAGCAGTCCCGGGACAGTAAACACCGGGGAGCTGTTTTTT. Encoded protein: CASSPGTVNTGELFF.

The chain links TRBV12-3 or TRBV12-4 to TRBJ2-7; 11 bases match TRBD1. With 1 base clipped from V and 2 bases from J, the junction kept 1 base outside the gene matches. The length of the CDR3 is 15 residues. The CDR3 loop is CASSLGDRGAYEQYF. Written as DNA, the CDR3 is TGTGCCAGCAGTTTAGGGGACAGGGGGGCCTACGAGCAGTACTTC.

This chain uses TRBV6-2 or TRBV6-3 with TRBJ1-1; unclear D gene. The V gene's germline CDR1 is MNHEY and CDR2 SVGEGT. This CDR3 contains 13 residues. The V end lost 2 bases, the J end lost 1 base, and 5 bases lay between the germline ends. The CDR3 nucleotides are TGTGCCAGCAGTTACGCGGAGAACACTGAAGCTTTCTTT. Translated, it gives CASSYAENTEAFF.

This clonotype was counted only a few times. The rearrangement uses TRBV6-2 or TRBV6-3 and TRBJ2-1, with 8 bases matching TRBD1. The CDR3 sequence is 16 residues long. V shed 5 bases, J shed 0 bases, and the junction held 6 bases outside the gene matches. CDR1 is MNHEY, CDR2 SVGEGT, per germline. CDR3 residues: CASSEDRATSYNEQFF. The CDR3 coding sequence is TGTGCCAGCAGTGAGGACAGGGCTACCTCCTACAATGAGCAGTTCTTC.

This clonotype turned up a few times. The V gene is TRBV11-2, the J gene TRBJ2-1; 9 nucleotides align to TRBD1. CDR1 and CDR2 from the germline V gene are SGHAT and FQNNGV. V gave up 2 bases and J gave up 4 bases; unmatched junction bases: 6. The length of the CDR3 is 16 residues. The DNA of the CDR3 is TGTGCCAGCAGCTTAAGTTCGGGACAGGGTTACAATGAGCAGTTCTTC. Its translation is CASSLSSGQGYNEQFF.

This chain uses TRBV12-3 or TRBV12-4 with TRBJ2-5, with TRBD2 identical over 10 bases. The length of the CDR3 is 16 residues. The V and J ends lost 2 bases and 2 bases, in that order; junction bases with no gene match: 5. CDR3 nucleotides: TGTGCCAGCAGTTTAACCGAGCGGGGGGGACAAGAGACCCAGTACTTC. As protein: CASSLTERGGQETQYF.

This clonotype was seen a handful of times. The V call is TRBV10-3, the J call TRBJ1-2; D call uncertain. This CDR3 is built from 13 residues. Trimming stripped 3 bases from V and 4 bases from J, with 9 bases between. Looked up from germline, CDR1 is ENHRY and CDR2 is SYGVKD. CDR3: CAISEGTSYGYTF. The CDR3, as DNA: TGTGCCATCAGTGAAGGCACATCCTATGGCTACACCTTC.

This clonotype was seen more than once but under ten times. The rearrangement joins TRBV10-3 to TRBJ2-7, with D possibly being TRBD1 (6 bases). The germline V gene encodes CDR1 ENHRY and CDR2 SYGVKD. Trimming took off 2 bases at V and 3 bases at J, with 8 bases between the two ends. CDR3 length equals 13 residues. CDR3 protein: CAISEGQYYEQYF. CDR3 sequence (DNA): TGTGCCATCAGTGAGGGACAGTACTACGAGCAGTACTTC.

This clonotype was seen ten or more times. The CDR3 nucleotides read TGTGCCAGCAGACTAGCGGGAGCAGATACGCAGTATTTT. The encoded protein is CASRLAGADTQYF. This chain links TRBV27 with TRBJ2-3; 11 bases are shared with TRBD2. This CDR3 spans 13 amino acids. Germline CDR1 and CDR2: MNHEY and SMNVEV (reference sequence). V dropped 6 bases and J dropped 4; count of bases not matched to a gene: 0.

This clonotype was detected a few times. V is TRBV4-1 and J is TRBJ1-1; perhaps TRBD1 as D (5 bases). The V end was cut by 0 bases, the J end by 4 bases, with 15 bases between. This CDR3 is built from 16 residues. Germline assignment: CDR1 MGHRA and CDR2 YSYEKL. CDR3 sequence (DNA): TGCGCCAGCAGCCAAGAACCGATGGGGGGGGGCACTGAAGCTTTCTTT. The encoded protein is CASSQEPMGGGTEAFF.